This TCR beta chain was identified during a study of shared clonotypes between healthy human individuals (TCRdb year 2020). Regarding the complete study: Three men and two women, aged 18 to 49 years, made up the cohort. For each donor, CD4 naive and CD4 memory were each run on three plates, CD8 naive on two plates, and CD8 memory on one plate. The study deeply sequenced blood TCR repertoires of five healthy adults to estimate repertoire size and the extent of clonotype sharing between individuals. Each donor's leukapheresis produced roughly between about 0.9 and 9.5 billion PBMCs. To increase sequencing depth and limit assay-specific biases, TCR repertoire library preparation and sequencing were carried out by different laboratories using diverse techniques.

V and J are truncated by 8 bases and 3 bases respectively, leaving an intervening sequence of 8 bases. From a lookup of the germline V gene, CDR1 and CDR2 are MDHEN and SYDVKM. The CDR3, from cysteine to phenylalanine, totals 12 residues. The DNA shown is the 36-base CDR3, in frame from base 1. Regarding this clone: No antigen is known for it. No base-level quality is on record; no much larger clone is a single base apart.

The donors were healthy, HIV-negative adults with no recently reported acute infections or vaccinations. Every donor was a Caucasian adult residing in Nashville, Tennessee, USA. CD4+ T cells were enriched through magnetic negative selection, after which naive cells were positively selected on CD45RA and the remaining negative fraction served as the memory subset. Blood was collected by leukapheresis, and PBMCs were isolated by Ficoll-Histopaque density gradient centrifugation and then cryopreserved in liquid nitrogen vapor phase. Purity and quantity of every magnetically sorted T cell population were checked by analytical flow cytometry. Genomic DNA was isolated from each sorted fraction and quantified by UV absorbance on a Nanodrop 2000c. Using the deep immunoSEQ assay, multiplex PCR amplified TCR CDR3 regions from genomic DNA. Genomic DNA extracted from each cell subset was distributed evenly over all wells of several immunoSEQ 96-well plates, and each plate served as one replicate. Each replicate PCR for sorted subsets received around 0.2 ug genomic DNA, equal to 28,000 or so T cell genomes. Purified libraries were measured with a Qubit 3.0 fluorometer, size-checked on a Bioanalyzer 2100, and measured again with the KAPA Library Quantification kit. Every immunoSEQ 96-well plate was sequenced on a dedicated single-read 150-cycle Illumina NextSeq 550 flow cell. The paper's processing steps were these. The immunoSEQ output contained only junctional sequences without quality scores, so filtering could not match that applied to full-length reads. Sequences were annotated with PyIR, a Python wrapper for IgBLAST v1.9, using IMGT germline references to assign V/J genes and CDR3. Reads were filtered out if the reads had weak V/J assignments (E-value above 1e-6), no CDR3, stop codons, out-of-frame junctions, or ambiguous translated residues. V3J clonotypes were defined as sequences sharing the same inferred V gene, J gene, and CDR3 amino acid sequence. To compute the percentage overlap between repertoires, the number of shared unique clonotypes was divided by the size of the smaller repertoire. Repertoire richness was assessed with RTK rarefaction, the Chao1 estimator, and Recon v2.1 estimates of unobserved clonotypes. For all TCRbeta clonotypes obtained by the gDNA method from a few donors, generation probabilities were computed with OLGA. TCRdb stores this immuneACCESS table with in-frame sequences only. Part of the clones is absent; in the studies checked, under half of the shortfall reflects unresolved V genes, and no reason is known for the rest. For V, J and clone size, that table is used; D and trimming come from the DNA. In this sample the table shows 700,000 or so clones, roughly 78% of which occur a single time. The ten largest clones take up about 2% of the sample.

Summary of the overall study and its limitations: About 5% of naive CD4, 3.5% of naive CD8, roughly 2.4% of memory CD4, and 0.35% to 0.5% of memory CD8 clonotypes were shared across several donors. Compared with non-shared clonotypes, clonotypes shared by all four sorted-subset donors had higher generation probabilities. Rarefaction of sorted-subset datasets indicated incomplete sequencing despite the large sequencing depth. Sampling was restricted to blood, and TCR repertoires in tissues likely differ from the TCR repertoires found in blood. Pairwise subsampling indicated that sequencing depth was expected to affect the degree of clonotype sharing among donors. Because the study included a small number of donors, the genetic and exposure-history diversity represented was limited. Naive subsets generally had larger estimated clonotype richness than memory subsets did.

The origin of this receptor is a woman aged 25 to 39 in good health. The rearranged chain carries TRBV28 and TRBJ1-5, and perhaps TRBD1 as D gene, on 5 matching bases. Material for sequencing was memory CD4+ T cells sorted from blood. Sample cell subset or site, as interpreted from the label and publication: CD45RA-negative fraction. The sequenced DNA is TGTGCCAGCCGGGGGAACAATCAGCCCCAGCATTTT. Its product reads: CASRGNNQPQHF.